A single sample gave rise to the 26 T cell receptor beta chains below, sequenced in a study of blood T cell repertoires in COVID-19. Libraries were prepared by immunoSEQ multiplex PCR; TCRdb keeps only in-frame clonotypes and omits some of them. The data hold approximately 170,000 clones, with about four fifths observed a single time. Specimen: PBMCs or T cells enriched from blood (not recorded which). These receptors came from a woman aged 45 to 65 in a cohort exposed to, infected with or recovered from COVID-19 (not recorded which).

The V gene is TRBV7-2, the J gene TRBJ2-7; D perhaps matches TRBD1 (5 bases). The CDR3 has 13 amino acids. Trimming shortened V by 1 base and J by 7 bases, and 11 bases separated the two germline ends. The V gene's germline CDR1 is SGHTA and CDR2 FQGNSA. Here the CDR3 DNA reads TGTGCCAGCAGCTTAGGCAGGGCGATAGAGCAGTACTTC. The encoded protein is CASSLGRAIEQYF.

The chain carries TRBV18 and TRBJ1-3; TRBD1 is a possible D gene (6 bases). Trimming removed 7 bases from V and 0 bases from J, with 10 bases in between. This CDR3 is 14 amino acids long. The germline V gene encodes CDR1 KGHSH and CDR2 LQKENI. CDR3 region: CASFLTGSGNTIYF. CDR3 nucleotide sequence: TGTGCCAGCTTTCTGACAGGCTCTGGAAACACCATATATTTT.

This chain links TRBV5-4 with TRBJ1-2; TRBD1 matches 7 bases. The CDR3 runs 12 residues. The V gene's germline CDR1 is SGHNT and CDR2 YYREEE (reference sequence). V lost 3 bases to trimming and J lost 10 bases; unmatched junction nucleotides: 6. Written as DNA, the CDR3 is TGTGCCAGCAGCTCGACACAGGGGCCCTACACCTTC. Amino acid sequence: CASSSTQGPYTF. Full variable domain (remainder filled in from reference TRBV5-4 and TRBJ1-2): ETGVTQSPTHLIKTRGQQVTLRCSSQSGHNTVSWYQQALGQGPQFIFQYYREEENGRGNFPPRFSGLQFPNYSSELNVNALELDDSALYLCASSSTQGPYTFGSGTRLTVV.

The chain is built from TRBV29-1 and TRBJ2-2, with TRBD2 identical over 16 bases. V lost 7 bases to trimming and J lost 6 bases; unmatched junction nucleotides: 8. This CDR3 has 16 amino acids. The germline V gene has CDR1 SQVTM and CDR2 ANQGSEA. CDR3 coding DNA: TGCAGCGCTGCCGGGACTAGCGGGAGGGCCGCCGGGGAGCTGTTTTTT. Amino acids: CSAAGTSGRAAGELFF.

CDR3 amino acids: CAISETGSYEQYF. In DNA form, the CDR3 reads TGTGCCATCAGTGAGACCGGTTCCTACGAGCAGTACTTC. The chain combines TRBV10-3 with TRBJ2-7; D unresolved. V dropped 2 bases and J dropped 1 base, with 6 bases sitting between them. Per germline, CDR1 ENHRY and CDR2 SYGVKD. CDR3 size: 13 residues.

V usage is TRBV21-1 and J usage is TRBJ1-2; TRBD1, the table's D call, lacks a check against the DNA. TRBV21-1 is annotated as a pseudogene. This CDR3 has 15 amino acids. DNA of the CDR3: TGTGCCAGCAGCACTCAAGGGGCGAGTAACTATGGCTACACCTTC. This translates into CASSTQGASNYGYTF.

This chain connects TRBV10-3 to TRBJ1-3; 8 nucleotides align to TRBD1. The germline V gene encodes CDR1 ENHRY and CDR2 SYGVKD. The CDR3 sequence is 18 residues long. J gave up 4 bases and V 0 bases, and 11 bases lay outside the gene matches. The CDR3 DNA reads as TGTGCCATCAGTGAGTCAAATCTGGACAGGGTCTCGGGAAACACCATATATTTT. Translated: CAISESNLDRVSGNTIYF.

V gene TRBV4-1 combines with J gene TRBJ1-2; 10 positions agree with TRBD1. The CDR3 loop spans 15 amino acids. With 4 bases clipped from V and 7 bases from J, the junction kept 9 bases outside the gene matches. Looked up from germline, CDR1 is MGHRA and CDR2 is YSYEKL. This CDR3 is CASSRSGQGQGGYTF. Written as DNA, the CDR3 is TGCGCCAGCAGCCGTTCGGGACAGGGGCAGGGTGGCTACACCTTC.

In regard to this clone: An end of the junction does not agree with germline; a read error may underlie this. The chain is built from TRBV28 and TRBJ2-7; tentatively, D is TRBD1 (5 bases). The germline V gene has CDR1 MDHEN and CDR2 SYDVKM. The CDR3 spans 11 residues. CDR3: CASSLATGPQF. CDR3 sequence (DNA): TGTGCCAGCAGTTTAGCTACAGGACCTCAGTTC.

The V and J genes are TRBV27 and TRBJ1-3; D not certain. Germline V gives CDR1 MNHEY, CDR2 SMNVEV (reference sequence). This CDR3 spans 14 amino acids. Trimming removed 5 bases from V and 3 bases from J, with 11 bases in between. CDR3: CASSPAGNGNTIYF. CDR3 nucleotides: TGTGCCAGCAGTCCTGCGGGGAATGGAAACACCATATATTTT.

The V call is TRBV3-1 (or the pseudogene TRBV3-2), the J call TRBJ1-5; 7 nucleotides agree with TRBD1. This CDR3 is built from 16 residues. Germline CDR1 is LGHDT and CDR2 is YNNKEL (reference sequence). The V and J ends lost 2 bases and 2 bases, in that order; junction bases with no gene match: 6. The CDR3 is CASSQSTGSGNQPQHF. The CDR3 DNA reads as TGTGCCAGCAGCCAATCGACAGGGTCCGGCAATCAGCCCCAGCATTTT.

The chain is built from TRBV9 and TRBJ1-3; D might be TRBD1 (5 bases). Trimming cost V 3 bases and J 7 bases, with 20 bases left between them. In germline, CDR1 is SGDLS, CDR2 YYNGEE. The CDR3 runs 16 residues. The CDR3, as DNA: TGTGCCAGCAGCGATGGAACAGGAAAAAACTGGAACACCATATATTTT. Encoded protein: CASSDGTGKNWNTIYF.

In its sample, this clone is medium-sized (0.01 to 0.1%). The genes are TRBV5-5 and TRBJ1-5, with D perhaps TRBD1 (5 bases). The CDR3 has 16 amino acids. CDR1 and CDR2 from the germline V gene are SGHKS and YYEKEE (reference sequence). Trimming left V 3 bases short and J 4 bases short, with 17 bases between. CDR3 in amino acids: CASSWDFLIGNQPQHF. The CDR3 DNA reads TGTGCCAGCAGCTGGGACTTTCTTATAGGGAATCAGCCCCAGCATTTT.

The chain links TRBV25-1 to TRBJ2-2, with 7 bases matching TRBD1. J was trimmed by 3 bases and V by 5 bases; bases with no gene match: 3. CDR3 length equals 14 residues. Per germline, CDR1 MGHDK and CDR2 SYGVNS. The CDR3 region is CASSFTGDTGELFF. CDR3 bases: TGTGCCAGCAGTTTCACAGGGGACACCGGGGAGCTGTTTTTT.

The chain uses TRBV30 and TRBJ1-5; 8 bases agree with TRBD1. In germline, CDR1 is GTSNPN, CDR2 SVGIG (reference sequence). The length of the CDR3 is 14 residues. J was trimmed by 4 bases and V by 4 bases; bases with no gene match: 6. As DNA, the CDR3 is TGTGCCTGGATCCCACAGGGGGGTAATCAGCCCCAGCATTTT. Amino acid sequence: CAWIPQGGNQPQHF. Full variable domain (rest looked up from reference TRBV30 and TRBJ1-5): SQTIHQWPATLVQPVGSPLSLECTVEGTSNPNLYWYRQAAGRGLQLLFYSVGIGQISSEVPQNLSASRPQDRQFILSSKKLLLSDSGFYLCAWIPQGGNQPQHFGDGTRLSIL.

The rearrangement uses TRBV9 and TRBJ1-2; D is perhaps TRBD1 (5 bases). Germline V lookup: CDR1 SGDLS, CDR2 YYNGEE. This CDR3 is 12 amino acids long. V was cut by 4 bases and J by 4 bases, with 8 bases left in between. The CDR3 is CASSLDSYGYTF. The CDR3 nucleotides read TGTGCCAGCAGCCTCGACAGCTATGGCTACACCTTC.

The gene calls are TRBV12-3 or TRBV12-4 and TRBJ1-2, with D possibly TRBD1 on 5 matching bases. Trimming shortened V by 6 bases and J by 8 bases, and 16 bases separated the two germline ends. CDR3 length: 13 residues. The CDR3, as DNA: TGTGCCAGCAGCCCAGGGCGGTCCAGAGGCTACACCTTC. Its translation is CASSPGRSRGYTF.

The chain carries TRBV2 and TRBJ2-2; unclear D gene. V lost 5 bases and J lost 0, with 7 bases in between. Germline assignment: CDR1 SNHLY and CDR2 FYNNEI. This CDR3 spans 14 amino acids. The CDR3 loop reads CASSLETNTGELFF. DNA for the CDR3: TGTGCCAGCAGTCTCGAGACGAACACCGGGGAGCTGTTTTTT.

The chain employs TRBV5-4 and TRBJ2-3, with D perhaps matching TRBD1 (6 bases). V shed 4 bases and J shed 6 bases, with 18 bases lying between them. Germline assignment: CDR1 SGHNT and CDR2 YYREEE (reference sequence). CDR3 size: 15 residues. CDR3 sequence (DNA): TGTGCCAGCAGCGGAACTACAGGGTACCGGGATACGCAGTATTTT. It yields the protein CASSGTTGYRDTQYF.

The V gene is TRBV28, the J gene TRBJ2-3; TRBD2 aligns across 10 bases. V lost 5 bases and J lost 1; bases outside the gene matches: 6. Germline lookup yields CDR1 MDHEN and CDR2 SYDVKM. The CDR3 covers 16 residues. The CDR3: CASSPPSGGRTDTQYF. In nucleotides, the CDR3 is TGTGCCAGCAGTCCTCCTAGCGGGGGACGCACAGATACGCAGTATTTT.

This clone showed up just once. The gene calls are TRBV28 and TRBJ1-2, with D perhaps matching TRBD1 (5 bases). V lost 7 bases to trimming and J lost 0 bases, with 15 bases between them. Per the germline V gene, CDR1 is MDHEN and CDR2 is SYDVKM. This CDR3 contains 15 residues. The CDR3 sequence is CASIRWGEANYGYTF. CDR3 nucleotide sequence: TGTGCCAGCATTCGGTGGGGGGAAGCTAACTATGGCTACACCTTC.

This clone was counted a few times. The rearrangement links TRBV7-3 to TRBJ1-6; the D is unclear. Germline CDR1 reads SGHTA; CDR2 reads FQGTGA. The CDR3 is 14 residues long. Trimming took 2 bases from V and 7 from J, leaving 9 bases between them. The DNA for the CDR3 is TGTGCCAGCAGCTTACAAGGAGGGAATTCACCCCTCCACTTT. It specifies CASSLQGGNSPLHF.

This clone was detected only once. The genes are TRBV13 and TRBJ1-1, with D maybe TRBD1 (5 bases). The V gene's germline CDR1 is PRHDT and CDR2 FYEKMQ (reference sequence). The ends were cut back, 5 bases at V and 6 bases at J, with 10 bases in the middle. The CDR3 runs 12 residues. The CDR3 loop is CASSPAGPEAFF. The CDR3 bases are TGTGCCAGCAGCCCCGCGGGGCCTGAAGCTTTCTTT.

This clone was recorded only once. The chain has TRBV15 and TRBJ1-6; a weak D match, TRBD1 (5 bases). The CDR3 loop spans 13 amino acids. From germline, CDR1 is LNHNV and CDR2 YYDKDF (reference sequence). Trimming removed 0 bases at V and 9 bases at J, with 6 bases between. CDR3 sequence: CATSRDRGSPLHF. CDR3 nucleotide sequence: TGTGCCACCAGCAGAGATAGGGGTTCACCCCTCCACTTT.

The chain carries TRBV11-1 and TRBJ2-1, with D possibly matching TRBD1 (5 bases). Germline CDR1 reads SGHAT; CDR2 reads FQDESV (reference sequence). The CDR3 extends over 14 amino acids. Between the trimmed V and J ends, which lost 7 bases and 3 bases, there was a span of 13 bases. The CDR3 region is CASNQPGIYNEQFF. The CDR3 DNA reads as TGTGCCAGCAACCAACCAGGGATCTACAATGAGCAGTTCTTC. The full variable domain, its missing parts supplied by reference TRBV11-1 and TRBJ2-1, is EAEVAQSPRYKITEKSQAVAFWCDPISGHATLYWYRQILGQGPELLVQFQDESVVDDSQLPKDRFSAERLKGVDSTLKIQPAELGDSAMYLCASNQPGIYNEQFFGPGTRLTVL.

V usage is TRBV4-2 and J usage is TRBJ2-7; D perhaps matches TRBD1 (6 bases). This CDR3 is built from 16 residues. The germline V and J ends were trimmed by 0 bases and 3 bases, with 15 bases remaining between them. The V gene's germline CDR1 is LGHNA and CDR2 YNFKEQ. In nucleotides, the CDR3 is TGTGCCAGCAGCCAAGAAACCCGGACAGCTAACTACGAGCAGTACTTC. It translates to CASSQETRTANYEQYF.